This T cell receptor (beta chain) was retrieved from a study of T cell repertoires in cytomegalovirus infection. As for the study in general: The public TCR beta signatures pointed to both CMV infection and matching HLA type.

The germline V gene encodes CDR1 WSHSY and CDR2 SAAADI. Trimming left V 6 bases short and J 2 bases short, with 13 bases between. CDR3 length: 14 residues. In regard to this clonotype: Antigen unknown.

Findings and caveats of the study: Carriage of CMV together with the relevant HLA was identifiable through cumulative public TCR beta family frequency. Within the response measured ex vivo, HLA-C-restricted CMV-specific TCR beta clonotypes were dominant.

MiXCR, applied by TCRdb to the reads, yields one record per CDR3 protein. The data contain almost 500,000 distinct CDR3 sequences, about 11% of them singletons. Sample: PBMCs. This TCR was sampled from a human donor in good health (CMV status not recorded). Some clones in this sample may be carry-over from other donors' samples. The rearrangement links TRBV10-2 to TRBJ2-5; a possible D gene is TRBD2 (6 bases). In nucleotides, the CDR3 is TGCGCCAGCAGCACGGGGGACCCTCAAGAGACCCAGTACTTC. Its protein is CASSTGDPQETQYF.